This T cell receptor beta chain derives from a study of shared clonotypes between healthy human individuals. The method was immunoSEQ multiplex PCR; TCRdb's version includes in-frame clones alone and lacks a portion of them. The data contain approximately 2.5 million clones, around 94% of them singletons. CD45RA+ naive and CD45RA-negative memory subsets were separated from CD4+ cells. Whole-study results and caveats: Even with large depth, rarefaction showed that sorted-subset sequencing was incomplete. The small donor group covered limited genetic and exposure diversity.

This clone was seen a single time. Its antigen is as yet unknown. The sample consisted of naive CD4+ T cells sorted from blood. Subset given: CD45RA+ positively selected. The source is a man aged 18 to 30 in good health.

The CDR3 coding sequence is TGTGCCACCAGCAGAGGACAGACCGATGGCTACACCTTC. Amino acids: CATSRGQTDGYTF. This sequence joins TRBV15 and TRBJ1-2; D perhaps matches TRBD1 (5 bases). Germline V gene data show CDR1 as LNHNV and CDR2 as YYDKDF (reference sequence). Deletions cut 1 base from V and 6 bases from J, with 9 bases between. The CDR3 extends over 13 amino acids.